The rows below give T cell receptor beta chains drawn from one sample of a study of cytomegalovirus exposure and HLA in healthy donors. Repertoires were generated with immunoSEQ multiplex PCR, while TCRdb's copy carries only in-frame clones and drops some. This sample carries some 180,000 clones, roughly 70% of them seen once, and the ten largest clones take approximately 2.9%. The sequenced material came from PBMCs. Every receptor here comes from a male donor in good health and CMV-seronegative. Both conserved end residues are part of each CDR3. The D gene is left open where the match is weak. Only some rows state a clone size, as once, few, many or a class for expanded clones.

CDR3 protein,CDR3 DNA,D gene,clone size,V gene,J gene
CASSRTGEGNQPQHF,TGTGCCAGTAGCCGGACAGGGGAGGGAAATCAGCCCCAGCATTTT,TRBD1,-,TRBV19,TRBJ1-5
CASSLDRAETQYF,TGTGCCAGCAGTCTGGACAGGGCGGAGACCCAGTACTTC,TRBD1,few,TRBV2,TRBJ2-5
CASMGNTRGGRRWALHF,TGTGCCAGCATGGGGAACACAAGGGGGGGGAGACGATGGGCCCTCCACTTT,-,-,TRBV2,TRBJ1-6
CASSFKRQDSFLAYEQYF,TGTGCCAGCAGCTTTAAGCGACAGGATTCTTTTCTGGCCTACGAGCAGTACTTC,-,-,TRBV7-9,TRBJ2-7
CASSFASYSSEQYF,TGTGCCAGCAGCTTTGCCTCCTACTCTAGCGAGCAGTACTTC,-,-,TRBV5-4,TRBJ2-7
CASSPGGLLSNQPQHF,TGTGCCAGTAGTCCGGGGGGCTTACTCAGCAATCAGCCCCAGCATTTT,-,-,TRBV19,TRBJ1-5
CASSPTAKNTEAFF,TGTGCCAGTAGTCCGACAGCAAAAAACACTGAAGCTTTCTTT,-,few,TRBV19,TRBJ1-1
CASSYGAEVGNTIYF,TGTGCCAGCAGTTACGGGGCTGAAGTCGGAAACACCATATATTTT,-,-,TRBV6-5,TRBJ1-3
CASSVEGGNTDTQYF,TGTGCCAGCAGCGTAGAGGGCGGGAACACAGATACGCAGTATTTT,-,-,TRBV9,TRBJ2-3
CASSLGQGAYNEQFF,TGTGCCAGCAGCCTTGGGCAGGGGGCCTACAATGAGCAGTTCTTC,TRBD1,-,TRBV7-3,TRBJ2-1
CASSPDSGGYEQYF,TGTGCCAGCAGCCCCGACTCGGGGGGCTACGAGCAGTACTTC,TRBD2,-,TRBV27,TRBJ2-7
CASSLWDRANTEAFF,TGTGCCAGCAGTTTATGGGACAGGGCTAACACCGAAGCTTTCTTT,TRBD1,-,TRBV28,TRBJ1-1
CSVNGLAGGINEQFF,TGCAGCGTCAACGGACTAGCGGGAGGTATCAATGAGCAGTTCTTC,TRBD2,-,TRBV29-1,TRBJ2-1
CASSLVSSSGRVYEQYF,TGTGCCAGCAGCTTAGTTTCGTCTAGCGGGAGGGTCTACGAGCAGTACTTC,TRBD2,-,TRBV11-2,TRBJ2-7
CASGLGDRGNVIQYF,TGTGCTAGTGGTTTGGGGGACAGGGGTAACGTCATTCAGTACTTC,TRBD1,-,TRBV12-5,TRBJ2-4
CASSHSLQVPYNSPLHF,TGCGCCAGCAGTCACAGTCTACAGGTTCCTTATAATTCACCCCTCCACTTT,-,-,TRBV23-1,TRBJ1-6
CAWSGGGTGPYEQYF,TGTGCCTGGAGTGGGGGGGGGACAGGGCCCTACGAGCAGTACTTC,TRBD1,-,TRBV30,TRBJ2-7
CSVGRTGNTEAFF,TGCAGCGTTGGTAGGACGGGAAACACTGAAGCTTTCTTT,-,many,TRBV29-1,TRBJ1-1
CASREAGNSYNSPLHF,TGTGCCAGCAGGGAAGCGGGCAACTCCTATAATTCCCCCCTCCACTTT,-,-,TRBV6-1,TRBJ1-6